One T cell receptor (beta chain) is described in this entry. Its antigen is unidentified. 13 Jbeta primers and 60 Vbeta primers were used for the PCR. Repertoires were generated with immunoSEQ multiplex PCR, while TCRdb's copy carries only in-frame clones and drops some. In the table there are roughly 200,000 clones, over 70% of which are singletons. Germline CDR1 SGHRS, CDR2 YFSETQ. Trimming removed 0 bases from V and 1 base from J, with 11 bases in between. The CDR3 is made up of 17 amino acids. This entry comes from a study of cytomegalovirus exposure and HLA in healthy donors. Study results and caveats: Highest at DRB1 and lowest at HLA-C, TCR association rates differed among HLA loci in a later analysis. A few chains tied to CMV proved CMV antigen-specific in vitro. CMV serostatus was the only recorded immune exposure for donors.

The clonotype was recovered from a woman aged 45-59 years in good health and CMV-seronegative. The sequenced material came from PBMCs. V usage is TRBV5-1 and J usage is TRBJ2-6, with D tentatively TRBD2 (6 bases). CDR3 loop: CASSLAGRTSGANVLTF. The DNA of the CDR3 is TGCGCCAGCAGCTTGGCTGGGAGGACATCTGGGGCCAACGTCCTGACTTTC.